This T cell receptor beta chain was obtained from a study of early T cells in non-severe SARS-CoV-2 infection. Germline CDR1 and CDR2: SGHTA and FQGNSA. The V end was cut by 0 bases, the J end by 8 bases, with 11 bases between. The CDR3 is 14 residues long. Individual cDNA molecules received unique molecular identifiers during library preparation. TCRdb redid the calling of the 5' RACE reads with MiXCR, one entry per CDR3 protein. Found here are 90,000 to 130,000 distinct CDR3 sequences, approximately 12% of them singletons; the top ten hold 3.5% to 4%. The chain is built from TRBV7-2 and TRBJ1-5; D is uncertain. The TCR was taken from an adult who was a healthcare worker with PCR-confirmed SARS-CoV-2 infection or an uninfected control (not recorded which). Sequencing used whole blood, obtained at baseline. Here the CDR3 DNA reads TGTGCCAGCAGCTTAGCTGGCCCTCACAAGCCCCAGCATTTT. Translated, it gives CASSLAGPHKPQHF.